This T cell receptor (beta chain) was recorded in a study of shared clonotypes between healthy human individuals. V was pared by 3 bases and J by 0 bases, with 13 bases between. Germline-derived CDR1 and CDR2 are KGHSH and LQKENI. CDR3 size: 16 residues. Each sample came from a Caucasian adult donor living in Nashville, Tennessee. Authors' data handling: Filtering differed since immunoSEQ provided only junctions, with no quality scores. Sequencing used immunoSEQ multiplex PCR; TCRdb keeps in-frame clones, though not all of them. V and J calls and clone size are as listed in that table; D and trimming were resolved from the DNA. Of 400,000 to 600,000 clones in the sample, 70% to 80% were seen once.

Material for sequencing was PBMCs. The clonotype originates from a woman aged 40-49 years in good health. Some clones in this sample may be carry-over from other donors' samples. The chain has TRBV18 and TRBJ2-3; no reliable D call. The CDR3 is CASSPTDWASTDTQYF. The DNA for the CDR3 is TGTGCCAGCTCACCCACCGACTGGGCAAGCACAGATACGCAGTATTTT.